This T cell receptor (beta chain) was profiled in a study of T-cell memory formation after mild COVID-19. Study-level background: The study found TCR clusters largely donor specific.

Germline CDR1 is SQVTM and CDR2 is ANQGSEA. V lost 4 bases and J lost 2, with 9 bases in between. This CDR3 has 13 residues. TCRdb reprocessed the 5' RACE reads via MiXCR and lists one record per CDR3 protein. The sample yields hundreds of thousands of distinct CDR3 sequences, more than 15% seen once. This clonotype was seen a handful of times. The chain links TRBV29-1 to TRBJ2-1; D call uncertain. The clonotype comes from an adult woman who had mild COVID-19 (a few samples of this study predate the infection). Cell type and time point are not known. Sequenced material: PBMCs or a T cell subset sorted from them (not recorded which). The CDR3 protein is CSVVARTYNEQFF. The CDR3, as DNA: TGCAGCGTTGTGGCGAGAACCTACAATGAGCAGTTCTTC.